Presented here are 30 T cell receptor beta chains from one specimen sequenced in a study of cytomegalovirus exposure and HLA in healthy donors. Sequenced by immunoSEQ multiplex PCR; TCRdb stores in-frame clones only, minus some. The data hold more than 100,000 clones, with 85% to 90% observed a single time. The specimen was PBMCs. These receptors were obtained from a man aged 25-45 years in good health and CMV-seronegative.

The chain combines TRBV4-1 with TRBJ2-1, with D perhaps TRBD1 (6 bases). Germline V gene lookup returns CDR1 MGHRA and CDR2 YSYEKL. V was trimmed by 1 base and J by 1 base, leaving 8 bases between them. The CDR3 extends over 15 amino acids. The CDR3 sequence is CASSQGQGSYNEQFF. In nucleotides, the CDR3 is TGCGCCAGCAGCCAAGGGCAGGGGTCCTACAATGAGCAGTTCTTC.

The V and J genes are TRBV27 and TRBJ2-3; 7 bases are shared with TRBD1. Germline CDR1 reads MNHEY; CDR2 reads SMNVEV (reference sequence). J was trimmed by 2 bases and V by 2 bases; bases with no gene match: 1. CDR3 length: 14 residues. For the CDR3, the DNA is TGTGCCAGCAGTTTAGGACAGGCCACAGATACGCAGTATTTT. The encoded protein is CASSLGQATDTQYF.

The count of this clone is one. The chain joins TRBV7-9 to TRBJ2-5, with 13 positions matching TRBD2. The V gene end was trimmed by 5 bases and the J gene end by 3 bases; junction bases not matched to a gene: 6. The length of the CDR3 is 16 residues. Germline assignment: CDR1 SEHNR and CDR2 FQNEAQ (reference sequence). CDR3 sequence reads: CASSPRTSGRKETQYF. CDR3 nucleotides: TGTGCCAGCAGCCCCCGGACTAGCGGGAGAAAAGAGACCCAGTACTTC.

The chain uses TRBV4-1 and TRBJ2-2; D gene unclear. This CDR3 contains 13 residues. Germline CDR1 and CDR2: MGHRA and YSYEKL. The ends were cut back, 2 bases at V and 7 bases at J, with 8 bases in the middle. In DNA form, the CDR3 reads TGCGCCAGCAGCCAAATTCGTAGCGGGGAGCTGTTTTTT. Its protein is CASSQIRSGELFF.

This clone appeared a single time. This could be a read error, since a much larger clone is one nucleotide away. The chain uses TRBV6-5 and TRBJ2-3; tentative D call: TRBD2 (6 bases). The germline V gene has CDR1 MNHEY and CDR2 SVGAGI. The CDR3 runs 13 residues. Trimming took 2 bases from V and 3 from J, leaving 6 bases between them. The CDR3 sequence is CASSYRETDTQYF. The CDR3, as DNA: TGTGCCAGCAGTTACCGGGAGACAGATACGCAGTATTTT.

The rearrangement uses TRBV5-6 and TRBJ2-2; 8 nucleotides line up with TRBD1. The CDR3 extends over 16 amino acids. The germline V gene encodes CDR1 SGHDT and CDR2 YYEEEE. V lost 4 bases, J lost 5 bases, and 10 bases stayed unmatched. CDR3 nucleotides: TGTGCCAGCAGCCTCCCTAGGACAGGGAGTACCGGGGAGCTGTTTTTT. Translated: CASSLPRTGSTGELFF.

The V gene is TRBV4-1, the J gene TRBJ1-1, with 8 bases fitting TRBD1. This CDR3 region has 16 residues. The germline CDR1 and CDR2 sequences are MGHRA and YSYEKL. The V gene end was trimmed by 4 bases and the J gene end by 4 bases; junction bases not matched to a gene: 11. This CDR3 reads CASSPDRDLFFTEAFF. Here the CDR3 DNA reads TGCGCCAGCAGCCCGGACAGGGACCTCTTTTTCACTGAAGCTTTCTTT.

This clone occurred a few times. CDR3 bases: TGTGCCAGCAGCTTGGCCTTGCCCGGCCTAGCGGAGATATACGCCGGGGAGCTGTTTTTT. Translated, it gives CASSLALPGLAEIYAGELFF. The chain is built from TRBV5-8 and TRBJ2-2, with 7 bases matching TRBD2. The junction had 20 bases not matched to a gene; V was cut back by 0 bases and J by 6 bases. CDR3 length: 20 amino acids. CDR1 SGHTS and CDR2 YDEGEE come from the germline V gene.

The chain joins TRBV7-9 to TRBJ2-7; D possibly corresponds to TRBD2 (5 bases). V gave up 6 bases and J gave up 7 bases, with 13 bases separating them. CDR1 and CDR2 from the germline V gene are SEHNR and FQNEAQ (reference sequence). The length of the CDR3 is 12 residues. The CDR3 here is CASRSPGEEQYF. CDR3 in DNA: TGTGCCAGCAGATCCCCTGGGGAGGAGCAGTACTTC. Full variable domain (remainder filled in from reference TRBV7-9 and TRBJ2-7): DTGVSQNPRHKITKRGQNVTFRCDPISEHNRLYWYRQTLGQGPEFLTYFQNEAQLEKSRLLSDRFSAERPKGSFSTLEIQRTEQGDSAMYLCASRSPGEEQYFGPGTRLTVT.

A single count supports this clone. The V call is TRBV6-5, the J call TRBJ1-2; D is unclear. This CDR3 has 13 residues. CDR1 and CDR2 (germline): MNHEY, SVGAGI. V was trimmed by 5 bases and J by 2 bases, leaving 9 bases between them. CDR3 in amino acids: CASSISGNYGYTF. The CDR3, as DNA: TGTGCCAGCAGTATCTCCGGGAACTATGGCTACACCTTC.

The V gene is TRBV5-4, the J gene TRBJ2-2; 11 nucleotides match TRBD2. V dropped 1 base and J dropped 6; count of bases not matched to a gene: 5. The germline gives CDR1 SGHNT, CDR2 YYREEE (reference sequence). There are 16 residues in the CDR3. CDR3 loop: CASSLITSGSSGELFF. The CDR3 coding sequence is TGTGCCAGCAGCTTGATAACTAGCGGGAGTTCCGGGGAGCTGTTTTTT.

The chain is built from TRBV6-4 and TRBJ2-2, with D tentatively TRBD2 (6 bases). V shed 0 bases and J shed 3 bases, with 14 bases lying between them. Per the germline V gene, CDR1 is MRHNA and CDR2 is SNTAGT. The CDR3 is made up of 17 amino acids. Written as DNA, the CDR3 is TGTGCCAGCAGTGACTCCCTTACGGGAGCTGACACCGGGGAGCTGTTTTTT. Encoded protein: CASSDSLTGADTGELFF.

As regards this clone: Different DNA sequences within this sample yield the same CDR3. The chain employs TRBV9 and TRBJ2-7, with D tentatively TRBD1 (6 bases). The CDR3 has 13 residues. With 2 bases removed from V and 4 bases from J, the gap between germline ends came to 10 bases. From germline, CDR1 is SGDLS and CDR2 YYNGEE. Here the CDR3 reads CASSVDSSYEQYF. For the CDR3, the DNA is TGTGCCAGCAGCGTGGACAGCTCATACGAGCAGTACTTC.

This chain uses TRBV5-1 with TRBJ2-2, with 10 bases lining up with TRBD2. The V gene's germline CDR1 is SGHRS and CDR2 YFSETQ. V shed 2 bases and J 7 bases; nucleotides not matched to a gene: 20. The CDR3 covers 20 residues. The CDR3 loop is CASSLLGGVAGGQRYGELFF. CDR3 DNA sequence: TGCGCCAGCAGCTTATTAGGAGGAGTAGCGGGAGGTCAACGATACGGGGAGCTGTTTTTT.

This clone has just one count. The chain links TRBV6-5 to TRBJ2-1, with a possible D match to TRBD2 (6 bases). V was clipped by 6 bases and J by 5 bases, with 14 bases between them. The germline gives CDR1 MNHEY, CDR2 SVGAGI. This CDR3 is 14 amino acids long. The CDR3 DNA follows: TGTGCCAGCAGCCCCGGCGGGACTCACAATGAGCAGTTCTTC. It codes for CASSPGGTHNEQFF.

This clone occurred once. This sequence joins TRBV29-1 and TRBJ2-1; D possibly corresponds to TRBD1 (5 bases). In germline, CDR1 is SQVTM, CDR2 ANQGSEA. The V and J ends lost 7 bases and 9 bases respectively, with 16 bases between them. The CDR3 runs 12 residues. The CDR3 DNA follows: TGCAGCGCCGCTCGGGCCCAGGGTGAGCAGTTCTTC. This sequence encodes CSAARAQGEQFF.

The chain's CDR3 is CASSQARERETQYF. CDR3 sequence (DNA): TGTGCCAGCAGCCAGGCCCGGGAGCGGGAGACCCAGTACTTC. V is TRBV7-9 and J is TRBJ2-5; a possible D gene is TRBD2 (6 bases). Trimming took off 5 bases at V and 5 bases at J, with 15 bases between the two ends. The CDR3 has 14 residues. Germline V gene lookup returns CDR1 SEHNR and CDR2 FQNEAQ (reference sequence).

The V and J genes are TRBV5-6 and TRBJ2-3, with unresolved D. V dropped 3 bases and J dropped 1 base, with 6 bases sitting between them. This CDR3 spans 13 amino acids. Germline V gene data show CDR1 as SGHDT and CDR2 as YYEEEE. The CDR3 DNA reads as TGTGCCAGCAGCTCGCAGGGCACAGATACGCAGTATTTT. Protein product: CASSSQGTDTQYF. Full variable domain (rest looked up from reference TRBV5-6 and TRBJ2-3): DAGVTQSPTHLIKTRGQQVTLRCSPKSGHDTVSWYQQALGQGPQFIFQYYEEEERQRGNFPDRFSGHQFPNYSSELNVNALLLGDSALYLCASSSQGTDTQYFGPGTRLTVL.

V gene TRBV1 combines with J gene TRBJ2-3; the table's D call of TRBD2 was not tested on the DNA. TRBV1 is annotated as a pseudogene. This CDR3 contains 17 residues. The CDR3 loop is CTSIPRWGGNRTDTQYF. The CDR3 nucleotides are TGCACCAGCATCCCTCGTTGGGGCGGGAACCGCACAGATACGCAGTATTTT.

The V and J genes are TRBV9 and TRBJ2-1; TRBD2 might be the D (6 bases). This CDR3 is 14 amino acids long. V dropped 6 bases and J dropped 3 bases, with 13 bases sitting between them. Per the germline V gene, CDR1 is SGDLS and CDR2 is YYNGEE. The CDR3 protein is CASNPWGVYNEQFF. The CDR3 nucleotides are TGTGCCAGCAATCCGTGGGGGGTCTACAATGAGCAGTTCTTC.

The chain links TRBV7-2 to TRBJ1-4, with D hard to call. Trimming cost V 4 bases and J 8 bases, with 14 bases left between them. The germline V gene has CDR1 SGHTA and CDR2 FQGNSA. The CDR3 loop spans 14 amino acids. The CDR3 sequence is CASSSGVVGEKLFF. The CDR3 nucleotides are TGTGCCAGCAGCTCCGGGGTTGTAGGAGAAAAACTGTTTTTT.

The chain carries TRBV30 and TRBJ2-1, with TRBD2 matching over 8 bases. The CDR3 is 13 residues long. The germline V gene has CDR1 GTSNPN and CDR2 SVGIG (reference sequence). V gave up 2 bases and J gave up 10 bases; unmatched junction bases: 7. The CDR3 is CAWSWTSLEEQFF. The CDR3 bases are TGTGCCTGGAGTTGGACTAGCCTAGAAGAGCAGTTCTTC.

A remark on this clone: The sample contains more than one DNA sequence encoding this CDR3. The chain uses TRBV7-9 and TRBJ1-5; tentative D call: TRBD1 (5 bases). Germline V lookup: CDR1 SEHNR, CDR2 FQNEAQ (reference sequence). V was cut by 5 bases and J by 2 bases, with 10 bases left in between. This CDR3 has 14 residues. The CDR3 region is CASSRGGGNQPQHF. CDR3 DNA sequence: TGTGCCAGCAGCCGCGGGGGGGGCAATCAGCCCCAGCATTTT. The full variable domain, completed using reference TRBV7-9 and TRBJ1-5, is DTGVSQNPRHKITKRGQNVTFRCDPISEHNRLYWYRQTLGQGPEFLTYFQNEAQLEKSRLLSDRFSAERPKGSFSTLEIQRTEQGDSAMYLCASSRGGGNQPQHFGDGTRLSIL.

This chain's CDR3 is CASSAGWAGGNYEQYF. The CDR3 DNA reads as TGTGCCAGCAGTGCCGGTTGGGCGGGAGGGAACTACGAGCAGTACTTC. The chain combines TRBV6-1 with TRBJ2-7; 9 bases agree with TRBD2. Trimming at V came to 4 bases and at J to 3 bases, leaving 10 bases not matched to a gene. This CDR3 spans 16 amino acids. Germline CDR1 is MNHNS and CDR2 is SASEGT.

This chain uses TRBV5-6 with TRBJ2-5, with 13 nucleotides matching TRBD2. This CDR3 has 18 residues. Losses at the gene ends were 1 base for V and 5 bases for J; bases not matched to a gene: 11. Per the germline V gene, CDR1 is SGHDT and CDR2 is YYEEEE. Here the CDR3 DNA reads TGTGCCAGCAGCTTGTTCGGGACTAGCGGGGACGTAGGGGAGACCCAGTACTTC. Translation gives CASSLFGTSGDVGETQYF. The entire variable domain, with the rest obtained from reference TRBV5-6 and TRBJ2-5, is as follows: DAGVTQSPTHLIKTRGQQVTLRCSPKSGHDTVSWYQQALGQGPQFIFQYYEEEERQRGNFPDRFSGHQFPNYSSELNVNALLLGDSALYLCASSLFGTSGDVGETQYFGPGTRLLVL.

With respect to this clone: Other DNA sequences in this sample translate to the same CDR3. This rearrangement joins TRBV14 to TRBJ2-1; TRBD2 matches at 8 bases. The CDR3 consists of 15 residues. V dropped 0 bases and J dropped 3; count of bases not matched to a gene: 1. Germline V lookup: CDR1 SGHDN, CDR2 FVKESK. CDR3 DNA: TGTGCCAGCAGCCAAGAGGCGGGGGGCTACAATGAGCAGTTCTTC. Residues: CASSQEAGGYNEQFF.

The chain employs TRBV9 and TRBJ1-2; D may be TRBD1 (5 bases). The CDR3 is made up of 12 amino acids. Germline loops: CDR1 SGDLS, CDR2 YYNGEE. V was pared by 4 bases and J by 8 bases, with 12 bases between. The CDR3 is CASSLGAVGYTF. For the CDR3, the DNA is TGTGCCAGCAGCCTTGGGGCGGTGGGCTACACCTTC.

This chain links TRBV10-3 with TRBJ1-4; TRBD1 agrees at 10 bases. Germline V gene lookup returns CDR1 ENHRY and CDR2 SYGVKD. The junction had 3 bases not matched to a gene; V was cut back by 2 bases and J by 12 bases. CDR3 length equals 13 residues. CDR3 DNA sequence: TGTGCCATCAGTGAGGACAGGGGGCCGGAACTGTTTTTT. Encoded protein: CAISEDRGPELFF.

As DNA, the CDR3 is TGTGCCTGGAGTTCCTTAGCTAACTATGGCTACACCTTC. This sequence encodes CAWSSLANYGYTF. The V gene is TRBV30, the J gene TRBJ1-2; no definite D call. Trimming stripped 2 bases from V and 0 bases from J, with 7 bases between. The CDR3 consists of 13 residues. Per germline, CDR1 GTSNPN and CDR2 SVGIG (reference sequence).

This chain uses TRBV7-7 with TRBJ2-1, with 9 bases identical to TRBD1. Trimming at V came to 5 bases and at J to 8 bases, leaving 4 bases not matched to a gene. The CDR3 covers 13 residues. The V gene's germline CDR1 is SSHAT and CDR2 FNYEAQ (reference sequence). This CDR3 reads CASSRDRDYEQFF. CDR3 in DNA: TGTGCCAGCAGCCGGGACAGGGATTATGAGCAGTTCTTC.